The text below deals with one T cell receptor (beta chain). This clone is assessed as medium-sized (0.01 to 0.1%). What antigen it recognizes has not been identified. The sample holds no much larger clone one base away, and base qualities are not on file. These data are taken from a study of T cells in localized non-small cell lung cancer (dated by TCRdb to the early 2020s). For the study in its entirety: The study examined T cell repertoires in roughly 240 patients with early-stage NSCLC and compared tumors with uninvolved tumor-adjacent lungs. The cohort was made up of fewer than 250 treatment-naive NSCLC patients whose localized lung tumors had been resected. NSCLC patients had a mean age of roughly 66 years, and around 140 were male and 85 to 110 female. The paper's findings and limits, for the study overall: Because multi-region tumor sequencing was not performed, intratumor heterogeneity could not be ruled out. Because the study design was exploratory, TCR variables were selected using unadjusted p-values without false-discovery rate correction. Longer overall survival was associated with higher T cell density in blood, whereas shorter survival was associated with higher clonality in adjacent lung. The highest T cell clonality was observed in uninvolved tumor-adjacent lung, where clonality exceeded that of tumor, suggesting that antigenic responses were more focused in uninvolved tumor-adjacent lung. Of the top 100 tumor clones, a median of roughly 57 were detected in paired uninvolved adjacent lung; approximately 28 were also among that lung's top 100.

Uninvolved adjacent lung was taken at least 2 cm from the tumor margin and confirmed free of atypia by two independent pathologists. At diagnosis, peripheral blood, uninvolved tumor-adjacent lung and tumor were collected and were preserved as a mix of fresh-frozen and FFPE material. The CDR3 spans 15 residues, from the cysteine through the phenylalanine. CDR3 DNA is the only sequence kept; it has 45 bases, read in frame from the first base. CDR1 and CDR2 are drawn from the germline V gene: SGHNT, YENEEA. V has 5 bases trimmed and J has 4 bases trimmed; junction bases matching no gene number 9. The immunoSEQ Assay was used to sequence TCR beta CDR3 regions from DNA. From the authors' description of their analysis: To compute T cell density, TCR beta template counts were normalized to usable DNA, which was estimated by amplifying housekeeping genes. The preseqR package was used to estimate richness by extrapolating to 400,000 templates for PBMC samples and to 120,000 templates for tissue samples. Clonality was calculated as one minus Pielou's evenness. Differential abundance testing on productive amino-acid clonotypes, with a minimum total count of 5 and an alpha of 0.1, was used to identify tissue-enriched TCRs. Repertoire overlap between compartments was quantified with the Jaccard Index and Morisita Overlap Index. TCR beta CDR3s were clustered by GLIPH together with public tetramer-defined viral CDR3s, and at least three viral sequences plus V-gene enrichment were required for viral motifs. Imported from immuneACCESS, the table was reduced by TCRdb to in-frame sequences with V and J called. These copies leave out some clones; in studies compared against another copy, an unresolved V gene accounts for under half, and the cause of the remainder is not known. V, J and clone size are taken as reported in that table, and D and trimming were inferred from the DNA itself. The sample table shows 1,500 or so clones, and under 30% are seen once. The biggest ten clones account for around 14% of the sample.

This receptor was taken from a man aged 40-75 years with stage II squamous cell lung carcinoma. This receptor chain uses TRBV11-3 and TRBJ1-2, with 8 bases aligning to TRBD1. The sample was normal lung tissue next to the tumor, taken before any cancer treatment. The DNA is TGTGCCAGCAGCCCCACTGTGACAGGGGTCTATGGCTACACCTTC. The encoded protein is CASSPTVTGVYGYTF.